This T cell receptor beta chain was sequenced during a study of blood T cell repertoires in COVID-19 (TCRdb year 2020). Regarding the research as a whole: Collaborator samples came from the United States, Italy and Spain and covered acute and convalescent phases of COVID-19. Deeply sampled blood TCRbeta repertoires from subjects exposed to, actively infected with, or recovered from COVID-19 were included in the dataset. The repertoires were released in a freely available public database meant as a resource for research on the immune response to SARS-CoV-2. HLA class I and class II types, where available, came from metadata supplied by the sample provider rather than from assay-based typing. Sample metadata almost always included a de-identified subject ID, COVID-19 status, age in years and sex. Samples came from the ongoing ImmuneRACE study (first 160 participants) plus 1,254 subjects from 6 global collaborators. The material from the prospective study consisted of cDNA or gDNA derived from T cells, B-cell-depleted T cells, or PBMCs.

A note on this clone: The target of this receptor is not known. No much larger clone exists at a distance of one base, and base qualities are not known.

TCRbeta CDR3 regions were amplified from genomic DNA by means of the immunoSEQ Assay, a bias-controlled multiplex PCR. From the authors' description of their analysis: The number of nucleated cells in each sample was estimated from the amplification of reference gene primers within the assay. Sequence reads were collapsed and filtered to measure the absolute abundance of every unique TCRbeta CDR3 rearrangement. For each sample, productive Simpson clonality was calculated as the square root of Simpson's diversity index over productive rearrangements. The clones in this table, taken by TCRdb from immuneACCESS, are in-frame only. Not every clone is retained; where verified, under half of the shortfall comes from an unresolved V gene, and the cause of the rest is unknown. V and J calls and clone size follow that table, whereas D and trimming were derived from the DNA. The sample table lists about 670,000 clones, approximately 90% of them with a count of one. Approximately 0.25% of the sample belongs to the ten largest clones.

Whole blood was collected in K2EDTA tubes by collaborating institutions according to the institutions' own protocols. For TCRbeta analysis, collaborators shipped samples in one of three forms: frozen whole blood, isolated PBMCs, or DNA extracted from either of those sample types. Based on the germline V gene, the CDR1 and CDR2 sequences are MGHRA and YSYEKL. The CDR3 measures 19 amino acids from cysteine to phenylalanine. Only the CDR3 portion is preserved as DNA: 57 bases, with reading frame beginning at the first base. V loses 1 base at its end and J loses 0 bases; junction bases beyond the gene matches: 4. Overall study results and their limits: How much clinical and demographic metadata was included differed by source and by participant, and the metadata was provided uncurated.

This receptor chain uses TRBV4-1 and TRBJ2-6; TRBD2 lines up with 12 middle nucleotides. Sequences were obtained from peripheral blood. This clonotype originated in a woman aged 18-29 years with acute or convalescent COVID-19. The sequenced DNA is TGCGCCAGCAGCCAAGGGGGACTAGCGGGCCGCTCTGGGGCCAACGTCCTGACTTTC. This encodes CASSQGGLAGRSGANVLTF.